This TCR beta chain stems from a study of neurological immune-mediated disorders. Study context: Relapsing-remitting patients made up about nine tenths of the roughly 34 multiple sclerosis patients, and secondary progressive patients made up 3.

This CDR3 comprises 13 residues. CDR1 and CDR2 (germline): DFQATT, SNEGSKA (reference sequence). V lost 0 bases, J lost 6 bases, and 11 bases lay in between. TCRdb re-called the 5' RACE reads through MiXCR, storing one row per CDR3 protein. The profile shows some 57,000 distinct CDR3 sequences, 4.5% to 5.5% of them singletons. The table lists this clonotype with many counts. Libraries used 2 million unsorted PBMCs kept frozen in RNAlater. The TCR comes from a woman aged 45 to 65 with multiple sclerosis. This chain joins TRBV20-1 and TRBJ1-1, with D possibly TRBD1 on 5 matching bases. The source material was PBMCs. The CDR3 here is CSARDRLGPEAFF. The DNA for the CDR3 is TGCAGTGCTAGAGACAGGTTGGGACCTGAAGCTTTCTTT.